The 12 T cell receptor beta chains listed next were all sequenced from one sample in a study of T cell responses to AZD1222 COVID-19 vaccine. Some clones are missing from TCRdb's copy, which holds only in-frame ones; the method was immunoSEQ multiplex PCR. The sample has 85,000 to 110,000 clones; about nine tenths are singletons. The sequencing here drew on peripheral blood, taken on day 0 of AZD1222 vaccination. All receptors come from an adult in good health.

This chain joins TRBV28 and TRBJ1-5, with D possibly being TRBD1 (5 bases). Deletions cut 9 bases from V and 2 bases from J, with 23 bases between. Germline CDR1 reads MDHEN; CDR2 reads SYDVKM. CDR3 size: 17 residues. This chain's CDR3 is CASRVMGRSLGNQPQHF. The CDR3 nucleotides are TGTGCCAGTCGCGTAATGGGACGGAGCTTGGGCAATCAGCCCCAGCATTTT.

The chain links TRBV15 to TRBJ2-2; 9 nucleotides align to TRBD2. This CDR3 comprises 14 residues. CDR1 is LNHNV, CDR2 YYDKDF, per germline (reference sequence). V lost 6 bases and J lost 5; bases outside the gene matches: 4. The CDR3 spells CATRIAGVTGELFF. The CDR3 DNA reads TGTGCCACCAGGATAGCGGGAGTTACCGGGGAGCTGTTTTTT.

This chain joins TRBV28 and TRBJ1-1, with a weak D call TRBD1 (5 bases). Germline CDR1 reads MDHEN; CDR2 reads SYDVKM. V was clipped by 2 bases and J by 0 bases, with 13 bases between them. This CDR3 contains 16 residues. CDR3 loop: CASSLRGGALNTEAFF. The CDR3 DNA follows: TGTGCCAGCAGTTTAAGGGGAGGAGCTTTGAACACTGAAGCTTTCTTT. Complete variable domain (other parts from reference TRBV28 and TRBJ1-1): DVKVTQSSRYLVKRTGEKVFLECVQDMDHENMFWYRQDPGLGLRLIYFSYDVKMKEKGDIPEGYSVSREKKERFSLILESASTNQTSMYLCASSLRGGALNTEAFFGQGTRLTVV.

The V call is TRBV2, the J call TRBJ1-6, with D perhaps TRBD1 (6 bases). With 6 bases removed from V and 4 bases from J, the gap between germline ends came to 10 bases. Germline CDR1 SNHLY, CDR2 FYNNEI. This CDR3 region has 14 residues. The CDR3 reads CASRLDSYNSPLHF. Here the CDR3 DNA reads TGTGCCAGCAGGCTGGACAGTTATAATTCACCCCTCCACTTT. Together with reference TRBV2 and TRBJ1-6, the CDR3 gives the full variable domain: EPEVTQTPSHQVTQMGQEVILRCVPISNHLYFYWYRQILGQKVEFLVSFYNNEISEKSEIFDDQFSVERPDGSNFTLKIRSTKLEDSAMYFCASRLDSYNSPLHFGNGTRLTVT.

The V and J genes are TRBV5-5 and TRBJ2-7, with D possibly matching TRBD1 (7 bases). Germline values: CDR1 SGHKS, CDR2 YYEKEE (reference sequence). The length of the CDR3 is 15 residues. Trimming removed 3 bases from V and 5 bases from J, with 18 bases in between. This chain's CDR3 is CASSSTRGVLHEQYF. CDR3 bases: TGTGCCAGCAGCTCCACCAGGGGGGTTCTTCACGAGCAGTACTTC.

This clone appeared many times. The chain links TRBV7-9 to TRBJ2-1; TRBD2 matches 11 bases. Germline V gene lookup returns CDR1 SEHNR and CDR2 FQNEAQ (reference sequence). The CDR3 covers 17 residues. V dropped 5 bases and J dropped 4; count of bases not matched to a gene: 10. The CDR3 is CASSRRQLAGDYNEQFF. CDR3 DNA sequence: TGTGCCAGCAGCCGACGACAACTAGCGGGGGATTACAATGAGCAGTTCTTC.

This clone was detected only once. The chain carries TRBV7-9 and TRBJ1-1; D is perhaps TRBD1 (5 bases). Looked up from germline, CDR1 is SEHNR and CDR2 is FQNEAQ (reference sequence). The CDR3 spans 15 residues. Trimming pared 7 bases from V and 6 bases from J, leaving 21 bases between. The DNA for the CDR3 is TGTGCCAGCAAAAAAGCTCGAGGGACGGGGCCTGAAGCTTTCTTT. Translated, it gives CASKKARGTGPEAFF.

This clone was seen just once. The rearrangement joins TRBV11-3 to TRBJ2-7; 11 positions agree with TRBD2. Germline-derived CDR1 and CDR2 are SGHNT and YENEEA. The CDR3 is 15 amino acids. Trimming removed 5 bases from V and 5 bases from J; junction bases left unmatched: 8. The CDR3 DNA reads TGTGCCAGCAGCCTACTAGCGGGAGTTTCGAACGAGCAGTACTTC. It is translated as CASSLLAGVSNEQYF.

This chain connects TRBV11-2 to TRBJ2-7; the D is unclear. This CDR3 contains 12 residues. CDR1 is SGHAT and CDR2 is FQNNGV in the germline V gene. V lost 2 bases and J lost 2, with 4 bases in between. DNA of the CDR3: TGTGCCAGCAGCTTATCGGCCTACGAGCAGTACTTC. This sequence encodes CASSLSAYEQYF.

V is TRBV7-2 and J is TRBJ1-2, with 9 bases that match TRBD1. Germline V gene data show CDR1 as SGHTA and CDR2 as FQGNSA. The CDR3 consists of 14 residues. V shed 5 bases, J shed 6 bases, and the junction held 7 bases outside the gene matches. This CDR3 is CASSTRTGADGYTF. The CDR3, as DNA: TGTGCCAGCAGCACTCGGACAGGGGCAGATGGCTACACCTTC.

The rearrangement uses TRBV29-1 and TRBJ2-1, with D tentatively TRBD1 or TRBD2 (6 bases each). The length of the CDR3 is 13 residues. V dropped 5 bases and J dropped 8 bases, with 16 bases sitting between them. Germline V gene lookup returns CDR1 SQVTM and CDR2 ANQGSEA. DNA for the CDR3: TGCAGCGTTAACGGGGGCTATTGGGATGAGCAGTTCTTC. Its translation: CSVNGGYWDEQFF.

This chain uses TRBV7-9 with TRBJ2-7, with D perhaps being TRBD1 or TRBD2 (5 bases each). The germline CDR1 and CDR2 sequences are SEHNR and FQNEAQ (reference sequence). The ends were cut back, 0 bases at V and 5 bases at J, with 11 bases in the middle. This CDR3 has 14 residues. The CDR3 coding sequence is TGTGCCAGCAGCTTAGCCGGGGCAGGGCACGAGCAGTACTTC. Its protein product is CASSLAGAGHEQYF.